One T cell receptor (beta chain) is described in this entry. Its antigen is not known. The method was immunoSEQ multiplex PCR; TCRdb's version includes in-frame clones alone and lacks a portion of them. The sample records about 98,000 clones, 80% to 90% being singletons. This entry belongs to a study of OX40 agonist ivuxolimab in advanced cancers. The germline gives CDR1 SGHAT, CDR2 FQNNGV. Trimming removed 8 bases from V and 5 bases from J; junction bases left unmatched: 5. The CDR3 runs to 14 residues. Whole-study results and caveats: At 0.1 to 3.0 mg/kg, clonal expansion of CD4+ and CD8+ blood T cells had occurred by week 6.

The material sequenced was CD4+ or CD8+ T cells sorted from blood, taken in a trial of the OX40 agonist ivuxolimab. This sequence was found in an adult with an advanced solid tumor such as melanoma, head and neck, liver or kidney cancer. V and J are TRBV11-2 and TRBJ2-2, with TRBD2 identical over 10 bases. Here the CDR3 reads CASGSAGGTGELFF. The CDR3 nucleotides read TGTGCCAGCGGCTCAGCGGGAGGGACCGGGGAGCTGTTTTTT.